The rows below give T cell receptor beta chains drawn from one sample of a study of blood T cell repertoires in COVID-19. Libraries were prepared by immunoSEQ multiplex PCR; TCRdb keeps only in-frame clonotypes and omits some of them. The table records under 250,000 clones, nearly 90% of them present only once. Sequenced input: PBMCs or T cells enriched from blood (not recorded which). Receptor source: a man aged 30 to 39 who had recovered from COVID-19. CDR3s leave out the opening cysteine and the closing phenylalanine or tryptophan.

V gene: TRBV6-1; J gene: TRBJ1-1; CDR3 protein: ASRGGANTEAF
V gene: TRBV5-1; J gene: TRBJ2-5; CDR3 protein: ASSRDSSQETQY
V gene: TRBV5-1; J gene: TRBJ1-4; CDR3 protein: ASSEGYANEKLF
V gene: TRBV6-4; J gene: TRBJ2-1; CDR3 protein: ARAGVEQF
V gene: TRBV2; J gene: TRBJ2-2; CDR3 protein: ASRRQGPNTGELF
V gene: TRBV6-2/TRBV6-3; J gene: TRBJ2-7; CDR3 protein: ASSSFYEQY
V gene: TRBV7-9; J gene: TRBJ1-4; CDR3 protein: ASSLVGLGELF
V gene: TRBV27; J gene: TRBJ1-1; CDR3 protein: ATARTGNTEAF
V gene: TRBV7-3; J gene: TRBJ2-5; CDR3 protein: ASSKGAGQETQY
V gene: TRBV10-3; J gene: TRBJ2-2; CDR3 protein: AISGQNHTGELF
V gene: TRBV9; J gene: TRBJ2-3; CDR3 protein: ASSVAGDSHQY
V gene: TRBV10-3; J gene: TRBJ2-7; CDR3 protein: AIRTGTPFKNEQY
V gene: TRBV15; J gene: TRBJ2-5; CDR3 protein: ATSSGGRRETQY
V gene: TRBV3-1/TRBV3-2; J gene: TRBJ1-2; CDR3 protein: ASSQERTVQYGYT
V gene: TRBV29-1; J gene: TRBJ2-1; CDR3 protein: SGGTSGISSYNEQF
V gene: TRBV7-6; J gene: TRBJ2-1; CDR3 protein: ASSAVERNYNEQF
V gene: TRBV2; J gene: TRBJ1-6; CDR3 protein: ASRGTGLYSPLH
V gene: TRBV10-3; J gene: TRBJ1-5; CDR3 protein: ATKGQGAQSSNQPQH
V gene: TRBV19; J gene: TRBJ1-5; CDR3 protein: ASSTGTGWGNQPQH
V gene: TRBV10-3; J gene: TRBJ2-3; CDR3 protein: AISEFGGLSDTQY
V gene: TRBV2; J gene: TRBJ2-3; CDR3 protein: ASSESALHGTDTQY
V gene: TRBV28; J gene: TRBJ1-1; CDR3 protein: ASGGWAVGNTEAF
V gene: TRBV30; J gene: TRBJ1-2; CDR3 protein: AWREGFTPPYGYT
V gene: TRBV5-6; J gene: TRBJ1-3; CDR3 protein: ASSLAGGSSGNTIY
V gene: TRBV5-8; J gene: TRBJ1-2; CDR3 protein: ASSADSSYGYT
V gene: TRBV5-4; J gene: TRBJ2-3; CDR3 protein: ASSFGQGLEY
V gene: TRBV5-1; J gene: TRBJ2-1; CDR3 protein: ASGRGDNEQF
V gene: TRBV11-2; J gene: TRBJ2-2; CDR3 protein: ASSLKGEGTGELF
V gene: TRBV11-2; J gene: TRBJ2-2; CDR3 protein: ASRGDRVNTGELF
V gene: TRBV7-4; J gene: TRBJ1-5; CDR3 protein: PSSHAKGGGSNQPQH
V gene: TRBV2; J gene: TRBJ2-7; CDR3 protein: ASRPGLGPYEQY
V gene: TRBV28; J gene: TRBJ2-7; CDR3 protein: ASSGQGGTYEQY
V gene: TRBV10-3; J gene: TRBJ1-2; CDR3 protein: AISDDRVYGYT
V gene: TRBV19; J gene: TRBJ1-2; CDR3 protein: ASSAQGWQGYT
V gene: TRBV19; J gene: TRBJ1-5; CDR3 protein: ASSIVRVISHQPQH
V gene: TRBV13; J gene: TRBJ2-7; CDR3 protein: ASSFGTGEQY
V gene: TRBV12-3/TRBV12-4; J gene: TRBJ1-4; CDR3 protein: ASTGTTNEKLF
V gene: TRBV5-6; J gene: TRBJ2-7; CDR3 protein: ASSLTSRPWEQY
V gene: TRBV3-1/TRBV3-2; J gene: TRBJ2-3; CDR3 protein: ASSPFSGSGTDTQY
V gene: TRBV9; J gene: TRBJ2-1; CDR3 protein: ASSVAGGVWNEQF
V gene: TRBV2; J gene: TRBJ1-1; CDR3 protein: ASRLTGGGTEAF
V gene: TRBV21-1; J gene: TRBJ2-7; CDR3 protein: ASSRMTPRSSYEQY
V gene: TRBV6-1; J gene: TRBJ1-2; CDR3 protein: ASSVQGVMGNYGYT
V gene: TRBV24-1; J gene: TRBJ1-4; CDR3 protein: ATSDSQREKLF
V gene: TRBV19; J gene: TRBJ2-2; CDR3 protein: ASSISQVKSGELF
V gene: TRBV19; J gene: TRBJ1-6; CDR3 protein: ASRDLDRERNSPLH
V gene: TRBV18; J gene: TRBJ1-1; CDR3 protein: ASSPIPTGPNTEAF
V gene: TRBV9; J gene: TRBJ2-7; CDR3 protein: ASSVGQTGSYEQY
V gene: TRBV5-1; J gene: TRBJ2-1; CDR3 protein: ASSLGGQAFGNEQF
V gene: TRBV27; J gene: TRBJ1-2; CDR3 protein: ASHAGTGIYGYT
V gene: TRBV4-2; J gene: TRBJ2-7; CDR3 protein: ASSTTMDSYEQY
V gene: TRBV10-3; J gene: TRBJ1-2; CDR3 protein: AISESARGYT
V gene: TRBV20-1; J gene: TRBJ2-1; CDR3 protein: SARLYYEQF
V gene: TRBV18; J gene: TRBJ2-5; CDR3 protein: ASSPPAQGFSETQY
V gene: TRBV7-9; J gene: TRBJ2-7; CDR3 protein: ASSLEVGGPED